This T cell receptor beta chain appears in the sequencing data of a study of cytomegalovirus exposure and HLA in healthy donors. Study at large: Roughly 180 million T cells yielded 100 million or so unique TCR beta sequences in earlier analysis.

On this clone itself: Its antigen is undetermined.

Points from the study as a whole: The study carried out a later analysis of TCR beta sequences. It associated some 15,000 of them with specific HLA alleles at a false discovery rate of 0.05. The likely origin of a cluster of highly shared sequence variants was a sequencing artifact.

Germline CDR1 and CDR2: LNHDA and SQIVND (reference sequence). V was pared by 6 bases and J by 1 base, with 9 bases between. The CDR3 covers 13 residues. The PCR employed 60 Vbeta primers together with 13 Jbeta primers. TCRdb's table, derived via immunoSEQ multiplex PCR, lists solely in-frame clones and lacks some. The sample includes roughly 110,000 clones. The rearrangement uses TRBV19 and TRBJ1-1; D might be TRBD1 (6 bases). The TCR sequence derives from a man aged 40-55 years in good health and CMV-seropositive. Sequenced input: PBMCs. The CDR3 bases are TGTGCCAGTAGCCTGACAGGGAACACTGAAGCTTTCTTT. The encoded protein is CASSLTGNTEAFF.